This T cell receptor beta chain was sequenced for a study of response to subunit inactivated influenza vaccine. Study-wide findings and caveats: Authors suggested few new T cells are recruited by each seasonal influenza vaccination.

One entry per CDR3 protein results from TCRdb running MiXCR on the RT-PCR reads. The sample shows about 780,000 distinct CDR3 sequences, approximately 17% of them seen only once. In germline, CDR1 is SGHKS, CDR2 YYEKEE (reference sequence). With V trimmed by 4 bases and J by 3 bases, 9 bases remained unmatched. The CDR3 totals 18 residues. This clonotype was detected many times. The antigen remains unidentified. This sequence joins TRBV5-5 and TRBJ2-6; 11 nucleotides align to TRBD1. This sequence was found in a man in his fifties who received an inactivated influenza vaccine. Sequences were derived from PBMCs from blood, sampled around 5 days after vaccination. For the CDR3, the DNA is TGTGCCAGCAGCCCGTCTAGGACAGGGGGCTTTGGGGCCAACGTCCTGACTTTC. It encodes CASSPSRTGGFGANVLTF.